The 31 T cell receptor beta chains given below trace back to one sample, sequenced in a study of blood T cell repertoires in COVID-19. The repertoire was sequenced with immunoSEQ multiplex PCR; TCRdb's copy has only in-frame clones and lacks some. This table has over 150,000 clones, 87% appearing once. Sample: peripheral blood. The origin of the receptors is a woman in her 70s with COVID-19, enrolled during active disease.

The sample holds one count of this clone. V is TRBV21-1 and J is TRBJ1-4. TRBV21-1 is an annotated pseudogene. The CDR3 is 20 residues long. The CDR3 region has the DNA TGTGCCAGCAGCAAACGTCAAAGGAGCGGGACACAGTCAACTAATGAAAAACTGTTTTTT. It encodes CASSKRQRSGTQSTNEKLFF.

This CDR3 reads CASSPRTGFTDTQYF. CDR3 coding DNA: TGTGCCAGCAGCCCGAGGACAGGCTTCACAGATACGCAGTATTTT. The chain links TRBV9 to TRBJ2-3, with 7 bases aligning to TRBD1. Per germline, CDR1 SGDLS and CDR2 YYNGEE. The CDR3 covers 15 residues. V trimming: 4 bases; J trimming: 2 bases; junction bases outside the gene matches: 7.

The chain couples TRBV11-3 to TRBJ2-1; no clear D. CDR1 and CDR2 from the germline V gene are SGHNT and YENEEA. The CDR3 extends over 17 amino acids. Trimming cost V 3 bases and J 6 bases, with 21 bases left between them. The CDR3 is CASSLPGAYRYVNEQFF. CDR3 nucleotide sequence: TGTGCCAGCAGCTTGCCGGGTGCTTACCGCTATGTCAATGAGCAGTTCTTC.

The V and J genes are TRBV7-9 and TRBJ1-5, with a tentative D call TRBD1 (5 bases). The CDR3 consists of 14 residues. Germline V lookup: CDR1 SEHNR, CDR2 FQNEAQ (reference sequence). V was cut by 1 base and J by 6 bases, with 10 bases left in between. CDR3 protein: CASSLGQGSQPQHF. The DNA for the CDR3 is TGTGCCAGCAGCTTAGGGCAGGGATCTCAGCCCCAGCATTTT.

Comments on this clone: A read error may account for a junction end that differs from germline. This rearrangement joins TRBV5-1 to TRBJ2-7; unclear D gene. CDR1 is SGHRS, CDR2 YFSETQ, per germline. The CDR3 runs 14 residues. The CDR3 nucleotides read TGCGCCAGCAGCTTGGCCGCTGACTCCCACGAGCAGTACTTC. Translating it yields CASSLAADSHEQYF. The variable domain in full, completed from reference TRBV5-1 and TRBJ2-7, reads KAGVTQTPRYLIKTRGQQVTLSCSPISGHRSVSWYQQTPGQGLQFLFEYFSETQRNKGNFPGRFSGRQFSNSRSEMNVSTLELGDSALYLCASSLAADSHEQYFGPGTRLTVT.

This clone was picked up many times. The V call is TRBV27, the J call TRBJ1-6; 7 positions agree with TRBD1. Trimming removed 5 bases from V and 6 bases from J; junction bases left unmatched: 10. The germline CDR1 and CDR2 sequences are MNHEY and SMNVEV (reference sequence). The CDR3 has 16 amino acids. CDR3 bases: TGTGCCAGCAGTGAGCTCGGCAGGGGGTTTAATTCACCCCTCCACTTT. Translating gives CASSELGRGFNSPLHF.

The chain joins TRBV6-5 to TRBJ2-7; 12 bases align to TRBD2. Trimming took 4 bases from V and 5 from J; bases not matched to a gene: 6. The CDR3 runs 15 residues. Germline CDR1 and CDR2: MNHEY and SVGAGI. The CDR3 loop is CASSFTTSGSHEQYF. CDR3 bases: TGTGCCAGCAGTTTCACGACTAGCGGGAGCCACGAGCAGTACTTC.

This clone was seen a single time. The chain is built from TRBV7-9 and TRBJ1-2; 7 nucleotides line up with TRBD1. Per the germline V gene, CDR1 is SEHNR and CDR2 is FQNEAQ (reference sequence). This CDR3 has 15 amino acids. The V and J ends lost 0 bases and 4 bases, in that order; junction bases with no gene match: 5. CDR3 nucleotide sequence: TGTGCCAGCAGCTTAGCAGGGGGCGGAAGCTATGGCTACACCTTC. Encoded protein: CASSLAGGGSYGYTF.

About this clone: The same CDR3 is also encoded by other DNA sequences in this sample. The CDR3 is CASSVVGSSYNEQFF. The CDR3 bases are TGTGCCAGCAGCGTAGTGGGGAGCTCCTACAATGAGCAGTTCTTC. The chain employs TRBV9 and TRBJ2-1, with a weak D call TRBD2 (5 bases). Per germline, CDR1 SGDLS and CDR2 YYNGEE. Trimming removed 0 bases at V and 0 bases at J, with 7 bases between. The CDR3 spans 15 residues.

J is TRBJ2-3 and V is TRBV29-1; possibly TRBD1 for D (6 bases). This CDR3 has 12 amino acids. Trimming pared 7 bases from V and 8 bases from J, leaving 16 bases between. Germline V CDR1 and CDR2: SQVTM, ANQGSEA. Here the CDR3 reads CSAQTGGRTQYF. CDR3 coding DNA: TGCAGCGCCCAGACAGGAGGTCGTACGCAGTATTTT.

As DNA, the CDR3 is TGCGCCAGCAGCCGGGGAGGGCAACCCGACTGGAGCTACACCTTC. This encodes CASSRGGQPDWSYTF. The chain couples TRBV5-1 to TRBJ1-2; no firm D call. V was shortened by 4 bases and J by 9 bases, with 22 bases between the two germline ends. The CDR3 covers 15 residues. Per the germline V gene, CDR1 is SGHRS and CDR2 is YFSETQ.

CDR3 bases: TGTGCTAGTGGAAGACTAGCGGGAGGGATAGATACGCAGTATTTT. Residues: CASGRLAGGIDTQYF. The chain is built from TRBV12-5 and TRBJ2-3; 14 bases agree with TRBD2. Germline V gene data show CDR1 as LGHNT and CDR2 as FRNRAP. This CDR3 is built from 15 residues. J lost 5 bases, V lost 6 bases, and 4 bases had no gene match.

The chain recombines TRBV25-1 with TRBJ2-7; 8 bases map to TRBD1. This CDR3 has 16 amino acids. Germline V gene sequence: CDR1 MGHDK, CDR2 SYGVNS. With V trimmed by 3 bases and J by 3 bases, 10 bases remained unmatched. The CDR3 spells CASSDSAGTGGYEQYF. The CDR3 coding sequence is TGTGCCAGCAGTGACTCGGCCGGGACAGGAGGCTACGAGCAGTACTTC.

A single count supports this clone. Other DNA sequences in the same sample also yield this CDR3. CDR3 bases: TGTGCCATCAGTCCCCAGGGGAACTATGGCTACACCTTC. This codes for CAISPQGNYGYTF. The V gene is TRBV10-3, the J gene TRBJ1-2; possibly TRBD1 for D (6 bases). The ends were cut back, 5 bases at V and 2 bases at J, with 9 bases in the middle. The CDR3 has 13 amino acids. The germline V gene has CDR1 ENHRY and CDR2 SYGVKD.

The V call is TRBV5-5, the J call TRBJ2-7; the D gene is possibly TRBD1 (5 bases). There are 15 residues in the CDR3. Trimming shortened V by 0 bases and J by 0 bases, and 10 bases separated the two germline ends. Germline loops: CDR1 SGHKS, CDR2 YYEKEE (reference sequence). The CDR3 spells CASSLARELSYEQYF. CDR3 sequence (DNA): TGTGCCAGCAGCTTGGCCAGGGAACTCTCCTACGAGCAGTACTTC.

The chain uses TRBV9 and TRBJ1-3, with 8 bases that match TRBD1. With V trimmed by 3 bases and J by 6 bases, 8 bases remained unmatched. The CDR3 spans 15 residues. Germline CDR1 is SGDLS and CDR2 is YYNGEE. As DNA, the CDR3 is TGTGCCAGCAGCGCCCCCCCGGACAGGGTAAACACCATATATTTT. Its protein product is CASSAPPDRVNTIYF.

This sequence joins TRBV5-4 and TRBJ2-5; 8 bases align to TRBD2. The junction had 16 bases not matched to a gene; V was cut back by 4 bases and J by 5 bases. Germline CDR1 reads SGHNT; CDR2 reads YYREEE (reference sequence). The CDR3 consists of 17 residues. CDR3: CASSRPVSGKGTETQYF. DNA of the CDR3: TGTGCCAGCAGCCGCCCGGTTAGCGGGAAAGGTACGGAGACCCAGTACTTC.

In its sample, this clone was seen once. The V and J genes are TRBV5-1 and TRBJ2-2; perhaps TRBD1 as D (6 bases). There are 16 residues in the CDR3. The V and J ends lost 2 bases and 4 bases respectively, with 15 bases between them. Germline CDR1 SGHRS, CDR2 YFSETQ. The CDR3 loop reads CASSLYNRVATGELFF. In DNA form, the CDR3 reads TGCGCCAGCAGCTTATATAACAGGGTAGCCACCGGGGAGCTGTTTTTT. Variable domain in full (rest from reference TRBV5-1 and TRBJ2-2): KAGVTQTPRYLIKTRGQQVTLSCSPISGHRSVSWYQQTPGQGLQFLFEYFSETQRNKGNFPGRFSGRQFSNSRSEMNVSTLELGDSALYLCASSLYNRVATGELFFGEGSRLTVL.

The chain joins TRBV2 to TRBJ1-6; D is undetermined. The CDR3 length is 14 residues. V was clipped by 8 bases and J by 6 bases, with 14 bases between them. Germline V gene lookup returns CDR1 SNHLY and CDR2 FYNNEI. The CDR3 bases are TGTGCCAGCTATCGGGAAAAGATTAATTCACCCCTCCACTTT. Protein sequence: CASYREKINSPLHF.

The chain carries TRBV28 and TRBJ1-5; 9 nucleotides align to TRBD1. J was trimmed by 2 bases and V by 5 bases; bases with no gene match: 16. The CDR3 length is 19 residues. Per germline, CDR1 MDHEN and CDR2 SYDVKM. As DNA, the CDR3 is TGTGCCAGCAGTGTACCCCGGGACAGGGAGGGAGGTCGCAATCAGCCCCAGCATTTT. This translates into CASSVPRDREGGRNQPQHF.

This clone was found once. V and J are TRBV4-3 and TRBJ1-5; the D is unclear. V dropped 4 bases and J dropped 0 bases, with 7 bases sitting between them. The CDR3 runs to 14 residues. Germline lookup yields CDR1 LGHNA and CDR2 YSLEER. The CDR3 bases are TGCGCCAGCAGCCTCGACAATAGCAATCAGCCCCAGCATTTT. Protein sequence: CASSLDNSNQPQHF.

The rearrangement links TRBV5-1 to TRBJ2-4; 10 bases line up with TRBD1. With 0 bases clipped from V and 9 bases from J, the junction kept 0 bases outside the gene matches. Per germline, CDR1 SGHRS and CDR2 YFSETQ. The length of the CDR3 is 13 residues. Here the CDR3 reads CASSLGQGAIQYF. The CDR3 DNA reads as TGCGCCAGCAGCTTGGGACAGGGGGCCATTCAGTACTTC.

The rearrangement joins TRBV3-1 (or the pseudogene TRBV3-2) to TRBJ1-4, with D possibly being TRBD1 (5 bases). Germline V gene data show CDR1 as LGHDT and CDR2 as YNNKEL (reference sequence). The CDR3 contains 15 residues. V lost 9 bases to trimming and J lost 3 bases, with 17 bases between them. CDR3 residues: CARVHSAGANEKLFF. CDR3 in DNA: TGTGCCAGGGTTCATTCGGCGGGGGCTAATGAAAAACTGTTTTTT.

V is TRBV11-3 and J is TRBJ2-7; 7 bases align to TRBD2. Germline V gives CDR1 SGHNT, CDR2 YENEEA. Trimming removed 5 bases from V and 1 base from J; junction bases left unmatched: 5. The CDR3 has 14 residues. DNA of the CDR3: TGTGCCAGCAGCCCCCAGCGGGGATCCTACGAGCAGTACTTC. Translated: CASSPQRGSYEQYF.

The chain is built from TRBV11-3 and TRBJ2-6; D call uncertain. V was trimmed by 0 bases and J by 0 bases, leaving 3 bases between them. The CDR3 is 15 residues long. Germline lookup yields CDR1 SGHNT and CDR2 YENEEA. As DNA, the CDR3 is TGTGCCAGCAGCTTAGATCACTCTGGGGCCAACGTCCTGACTTTC. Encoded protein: CASSLDHSGANVLTF. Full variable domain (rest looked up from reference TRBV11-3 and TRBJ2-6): EAGVVQSPRYKIIEKKQPVAFWCNPISGHNTLYWYLQNLGQGPELLIRYENEEAVDDSQLPKDRFSAERLKGVDSTLKIQPAELGDSAVYLCASSLDHSGANVLTFGAGSRLTVL.

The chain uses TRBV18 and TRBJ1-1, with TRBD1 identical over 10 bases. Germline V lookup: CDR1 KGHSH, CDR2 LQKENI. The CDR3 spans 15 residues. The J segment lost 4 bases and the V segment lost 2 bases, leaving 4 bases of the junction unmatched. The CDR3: CASSPGDRGFTEAFF. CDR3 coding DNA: TGTGCCAGCTCACCAGGGGACAGGGGTTTCACTGAAGCTTTCTTT.

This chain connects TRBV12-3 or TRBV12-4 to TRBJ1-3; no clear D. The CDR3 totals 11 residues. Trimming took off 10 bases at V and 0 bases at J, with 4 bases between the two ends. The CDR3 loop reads CAIISGNTIYF. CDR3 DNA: TGTGCCATCATCTCTGGAAACACCATATATTTT.

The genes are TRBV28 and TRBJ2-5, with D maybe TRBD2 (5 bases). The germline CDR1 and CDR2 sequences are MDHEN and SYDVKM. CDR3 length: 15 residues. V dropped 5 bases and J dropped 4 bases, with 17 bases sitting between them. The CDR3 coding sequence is TGTGCCAGCAGTCCAAGACTAATATTACCAGAGACCCAGTACTTC. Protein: CASSPRLILPETQYF.

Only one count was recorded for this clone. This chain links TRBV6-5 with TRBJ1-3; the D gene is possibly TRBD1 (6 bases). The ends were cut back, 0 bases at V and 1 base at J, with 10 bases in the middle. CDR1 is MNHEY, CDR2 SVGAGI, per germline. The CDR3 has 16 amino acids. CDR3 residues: CASSYSGHLSGNTIYF. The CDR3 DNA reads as TGTGCCAGCAGTTACTCGGGACACCTTTCTGGAAACACCATATATTTT.

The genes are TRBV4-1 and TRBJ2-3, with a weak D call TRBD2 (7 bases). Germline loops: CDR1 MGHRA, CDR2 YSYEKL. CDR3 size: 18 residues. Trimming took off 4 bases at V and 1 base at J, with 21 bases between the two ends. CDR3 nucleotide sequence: TGCGCCAGCAGCCTGGAACAGACTCGAGGGGGGGGCACAGATACGCAGTATTTT. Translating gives CASSLEQTRGGGTDTQYF.

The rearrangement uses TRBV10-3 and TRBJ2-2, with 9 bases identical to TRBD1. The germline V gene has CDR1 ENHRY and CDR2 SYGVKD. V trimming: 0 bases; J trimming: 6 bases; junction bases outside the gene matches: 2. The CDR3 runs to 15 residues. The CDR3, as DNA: TGTGCCATCAGTGAGTCACAGGGGGCGGCCGGGGAGCTGTTTTTT. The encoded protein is CAISESQGAAGELFF.